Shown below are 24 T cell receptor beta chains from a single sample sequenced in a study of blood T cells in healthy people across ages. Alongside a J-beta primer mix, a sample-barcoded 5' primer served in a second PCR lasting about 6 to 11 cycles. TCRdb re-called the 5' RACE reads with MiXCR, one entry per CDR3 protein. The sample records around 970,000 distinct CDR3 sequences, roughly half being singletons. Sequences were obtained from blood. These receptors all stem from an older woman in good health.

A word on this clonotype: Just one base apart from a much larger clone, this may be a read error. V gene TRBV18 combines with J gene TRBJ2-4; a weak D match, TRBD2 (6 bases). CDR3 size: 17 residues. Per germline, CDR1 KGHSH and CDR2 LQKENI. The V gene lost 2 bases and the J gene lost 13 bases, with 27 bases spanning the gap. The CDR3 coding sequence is TGTGCCAGCTCACCAAATCTCTTGGGGAGGACTGCGAGTGAGCAGTACTTC. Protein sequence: CASSPNLLGRTASEQYF. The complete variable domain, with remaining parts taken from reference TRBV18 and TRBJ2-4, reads NAGVMQNPRHLVRRRGQEARLRCSPMKGHSHVYWYRQLPEEGLKFMVYLQKENIIDESGMPKERFSAEFPKEGPSILRIQQVVRGDSAAYFCASSPNLLGRTASEQYFGAGTRLSVL.

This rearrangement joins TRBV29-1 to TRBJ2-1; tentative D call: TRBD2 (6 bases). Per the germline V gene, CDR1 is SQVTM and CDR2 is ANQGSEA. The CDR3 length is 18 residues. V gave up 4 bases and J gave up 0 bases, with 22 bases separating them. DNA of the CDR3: TGCAGCGTTGTTGGCAGGGATCCTAGCGCGAGCTCCTACAATGAGCAGTTCTTC. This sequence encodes CSVVGRDPSASSYNEQFF.

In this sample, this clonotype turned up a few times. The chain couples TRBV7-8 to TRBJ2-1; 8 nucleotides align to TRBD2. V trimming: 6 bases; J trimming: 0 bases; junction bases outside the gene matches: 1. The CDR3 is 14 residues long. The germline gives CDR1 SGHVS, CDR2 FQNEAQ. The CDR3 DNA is TGTGCCAGCAGACTAGCGGACTCCTACAATGAGCAGTTCTTC. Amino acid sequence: CASRLADSYNEQFF.

DNA for the CDR3: TGTGCCAGCAGCTTAATTATCGGGGGAAATGAGCAGTTCTTC. Its translation: CASSLIIGGNEQFF. The rearrangement uses TRBV7-6 and TRBJ2-1, with TRBD2 as a possible D gene (6 bases). V was trimmed by 2 bases and J by 7 bases, leaving 12 bases between them. Per germline, CDR1 SGHVS and CDR2 FNYEAQ. This CDR3 contains 14 residues.

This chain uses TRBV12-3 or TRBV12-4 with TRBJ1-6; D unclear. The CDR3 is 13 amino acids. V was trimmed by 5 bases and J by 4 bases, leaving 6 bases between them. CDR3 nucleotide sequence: TGTGCCAGCAGTGTTGAATATAATTCACCCCTCCACTTT. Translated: CASSVEYNSPLHF.

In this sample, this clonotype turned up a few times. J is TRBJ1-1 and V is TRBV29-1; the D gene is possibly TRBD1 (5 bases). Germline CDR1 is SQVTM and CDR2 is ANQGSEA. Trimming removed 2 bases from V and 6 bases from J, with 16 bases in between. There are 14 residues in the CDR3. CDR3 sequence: CSVESTRGGAEAFF. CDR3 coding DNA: TGCAGCGTTGAATCAACCCGCGGGGGTGCTGAAGCTTTCTTT.

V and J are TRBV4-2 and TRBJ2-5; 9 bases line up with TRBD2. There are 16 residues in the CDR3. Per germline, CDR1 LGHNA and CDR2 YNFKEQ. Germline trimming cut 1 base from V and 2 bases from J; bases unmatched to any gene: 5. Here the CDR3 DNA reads TGTGCCAGCAGCCAAGTGGGACTAGCAGATCAAGAGACCCAGTACTTC. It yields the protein CASSQVGLADQETQYF.

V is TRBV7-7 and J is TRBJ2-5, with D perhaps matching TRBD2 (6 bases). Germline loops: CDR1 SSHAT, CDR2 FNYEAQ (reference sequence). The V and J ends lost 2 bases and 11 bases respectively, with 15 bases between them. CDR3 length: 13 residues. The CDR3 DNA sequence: TGTGCCAGCAGCTTATGGGGGGTCCGGGAGCAGTACTTC. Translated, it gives CASSLWGVREQYF. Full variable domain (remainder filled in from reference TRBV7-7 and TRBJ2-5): GAGVSQSPRYKVTKRGQDVTLRCDPISSHATLYWYQQALGQGPEFLTYFNYEAQPDKSGLPSDRFSAERPEGSISTLTIQRTEQRDSAMYRCASSLWGVREQYFGPGTRLLVL.

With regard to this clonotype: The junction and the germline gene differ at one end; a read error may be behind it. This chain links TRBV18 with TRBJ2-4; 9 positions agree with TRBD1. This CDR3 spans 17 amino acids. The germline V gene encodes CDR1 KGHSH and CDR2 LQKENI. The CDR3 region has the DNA TGTGCCAGCTCAGCAGAGAGGACAGGGGAAGCCAAAAACATCCAGTACTTC. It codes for CASSAERTGEAKNIQYF. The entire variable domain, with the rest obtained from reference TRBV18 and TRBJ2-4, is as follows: NAGVMQNPRHLVRRRGQEARLRCSPMKGHSHVYWYRQLPEEGLKFMVYLQKENIIDESGMPKERFSAEFPKEGPSILRIQQVVRGDSAAYFCASSAERTGEAKNIQYFGAGTRLSVL.

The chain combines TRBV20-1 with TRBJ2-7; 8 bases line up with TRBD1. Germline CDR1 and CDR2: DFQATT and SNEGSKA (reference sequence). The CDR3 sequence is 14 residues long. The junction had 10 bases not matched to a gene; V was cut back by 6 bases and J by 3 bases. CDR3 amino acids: CSAPTGGSFYEQYF. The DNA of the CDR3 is TGCAGTGCCCCCACAGGGGGAAGTTTCTACGAGCAGTACTTC.

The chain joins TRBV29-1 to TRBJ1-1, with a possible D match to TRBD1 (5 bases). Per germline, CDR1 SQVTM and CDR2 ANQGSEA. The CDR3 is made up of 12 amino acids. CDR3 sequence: CGGEFYNTEAFF. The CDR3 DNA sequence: TGCGGGGGGGAATTTTATAACACTGAAGCTTTCTTT. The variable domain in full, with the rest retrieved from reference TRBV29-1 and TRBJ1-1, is SAVISQKPSRDICQRGTSLTIQCQVDSQVTMMFWYRQQPGQSLTLIATANQGSEATYESGFVIDKFPISRPNLTFSTLTVSNMSPEDSSIYLCGGEFYNTEAFFGQGTRLTVV.

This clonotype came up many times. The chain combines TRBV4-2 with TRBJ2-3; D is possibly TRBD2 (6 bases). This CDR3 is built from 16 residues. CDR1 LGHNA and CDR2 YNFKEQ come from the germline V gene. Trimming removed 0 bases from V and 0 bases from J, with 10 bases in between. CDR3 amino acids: CASSQEIAVSTDTQYF. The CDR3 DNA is TGTGCCAGCAGCCAAGAGATAGCGGTTAGCACAGATACGCAGTATTTT.

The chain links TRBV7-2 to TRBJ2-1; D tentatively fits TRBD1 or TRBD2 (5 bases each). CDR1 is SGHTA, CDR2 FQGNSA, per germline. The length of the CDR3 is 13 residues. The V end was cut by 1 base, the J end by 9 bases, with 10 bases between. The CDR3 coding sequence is TGTGCCAGCAGCTTAGGTCCGGGGCTTGAGCAGTTCTTC. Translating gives CASSLGPGLEQFF.

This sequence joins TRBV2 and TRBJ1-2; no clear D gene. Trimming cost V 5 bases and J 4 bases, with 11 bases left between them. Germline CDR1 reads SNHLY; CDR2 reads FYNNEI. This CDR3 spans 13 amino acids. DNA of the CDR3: TGTGCCAGCAGTACACACGGGCTCTATGGCTACACCTTC. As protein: CASSTHGLYGYTF.

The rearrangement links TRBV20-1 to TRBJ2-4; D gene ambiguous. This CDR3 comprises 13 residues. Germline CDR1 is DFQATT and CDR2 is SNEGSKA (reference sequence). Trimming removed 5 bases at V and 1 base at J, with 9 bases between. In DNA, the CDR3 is TGCAGTGCTCACGAACCCGCCAAAAACATTCAGTACTTC. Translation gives CSAHEPAKNIQYF.

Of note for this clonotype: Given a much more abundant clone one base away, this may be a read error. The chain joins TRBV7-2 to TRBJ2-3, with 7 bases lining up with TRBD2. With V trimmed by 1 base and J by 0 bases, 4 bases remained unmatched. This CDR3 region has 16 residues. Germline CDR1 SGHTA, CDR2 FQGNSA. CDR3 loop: CASSLGVSGSTDTQYF. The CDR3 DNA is TGTGCCAGCAGCTTAGGGGTTAGCGGGAGCACAGATACGCAGTATTTT. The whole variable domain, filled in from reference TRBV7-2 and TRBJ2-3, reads GAGVSQSPSNKVTEKGKDVELRCDPISGHTALYWYRQSLGQGLEFLIYFQGNSAPDKSGLPSDRFSAERTGGSVSTLTIQRTQQEDSAVYLCASSLGVSGSTDTQYFGPGTRLTVL.

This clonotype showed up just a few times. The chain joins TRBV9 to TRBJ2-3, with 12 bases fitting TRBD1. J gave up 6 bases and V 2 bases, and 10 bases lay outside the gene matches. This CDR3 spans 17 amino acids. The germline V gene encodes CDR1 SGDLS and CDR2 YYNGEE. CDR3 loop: CASSVNPGTGGRDTQYF. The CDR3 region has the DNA TGTGCCAGCAGCGTCAACCCCGGGACAGGGGGCCGTGATACGCAGTATTTT. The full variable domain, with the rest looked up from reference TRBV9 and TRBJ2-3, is DSGVTQTPKHLITATGQRVTLRCSPRSGDLSVYWYQQSLDQGLQFLIQYYNGEERAKGNILERFSAQQFPDLHSELNLSSLELGDSALYFCASSVNPGTGGRDTQYFGPGTRLTVL.

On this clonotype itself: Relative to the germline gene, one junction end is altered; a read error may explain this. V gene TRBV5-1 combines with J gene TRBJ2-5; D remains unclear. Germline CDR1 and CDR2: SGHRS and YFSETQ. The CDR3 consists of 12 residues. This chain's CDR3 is CASRMGREAQYF. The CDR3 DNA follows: TGCGCCAGCAGGATGGGCCGAGAGGCCCAGTACTTC. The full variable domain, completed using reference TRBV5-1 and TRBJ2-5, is KAGVTQTPRYLIKTRGQQVTLSCSPISGHRSVSWYQQTPGQGLQFLFEYFSETQRNKGNFPGRFSGRQFSNSRSEMNVSTLELGDSALYLCASRMGREAQYFGPGTRLLVL.

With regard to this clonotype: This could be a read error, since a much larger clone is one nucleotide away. In nucleotides, the CDR3 is TGCAGCGCTCGACAGGTGGTAGGCAGTGAGCAGTTCTTC. This codes for CSARQVVGSEQFF. The V call is TRBV29-1, the J call TRBJ2-1; TRBD1 is a possible D gene (6 bases). The CDR3 extends over 13 amino acids. Per the germline V gene, CDR1 is SQVTM and CDR2 is ANQGSEA. Trimming took 7 bases from V and 9 from J, leaving 19 bases between them.

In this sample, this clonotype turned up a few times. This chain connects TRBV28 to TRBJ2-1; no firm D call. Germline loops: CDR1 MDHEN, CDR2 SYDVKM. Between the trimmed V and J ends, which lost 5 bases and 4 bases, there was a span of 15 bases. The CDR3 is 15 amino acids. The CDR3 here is CASSEWVGPYNEQFF. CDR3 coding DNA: TGTGCCAGCAGTGAGTGGGTGGGCCCATACAATGAGCAGTTCTTC.

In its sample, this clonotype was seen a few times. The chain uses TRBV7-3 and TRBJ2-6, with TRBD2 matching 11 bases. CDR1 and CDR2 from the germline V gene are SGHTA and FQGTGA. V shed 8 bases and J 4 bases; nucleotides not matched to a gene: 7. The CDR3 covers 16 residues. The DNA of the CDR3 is TGTGCCAGCGGGCTAGCGGGAGGTGCCGGGGCCAACGTCCTGACTTTC. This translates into CASGLAGGAGANVLTF.

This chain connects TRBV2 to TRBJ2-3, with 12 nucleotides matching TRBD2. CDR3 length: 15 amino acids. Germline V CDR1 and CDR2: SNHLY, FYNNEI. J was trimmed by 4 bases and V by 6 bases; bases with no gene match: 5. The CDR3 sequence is CASSASGRAADTQYF. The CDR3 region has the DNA TGTGCCAGCAGCGCTAGCGGGAGGGCCGCAGATACGCAGTATTTT.

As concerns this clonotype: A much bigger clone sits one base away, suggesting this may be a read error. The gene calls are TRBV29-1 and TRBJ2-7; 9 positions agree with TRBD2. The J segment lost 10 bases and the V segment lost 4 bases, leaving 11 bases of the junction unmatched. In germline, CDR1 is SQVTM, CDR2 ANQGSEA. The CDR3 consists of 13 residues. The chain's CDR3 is CSVAVAGEDTQYF. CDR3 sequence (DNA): TGCAGCGTTGCCGTAGCGGGAGAGGACACCCAGTACTTC.

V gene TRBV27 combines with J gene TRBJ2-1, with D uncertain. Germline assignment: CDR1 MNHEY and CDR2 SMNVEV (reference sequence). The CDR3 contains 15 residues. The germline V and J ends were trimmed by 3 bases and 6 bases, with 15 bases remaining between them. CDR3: CASSFGVGERNEQFF. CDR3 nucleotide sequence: TGTGCCAGCAGTTTTGGTGTGGGCGAGCGCAATGAGCAGTTCTTC.